The clone carrying this T cell receptor beta chain was observed at least ten times. The antigen is undetermined. These data come from a study of shared clonotypes between healthy human individuals. The study, taken as a whole, reports: Relative to their counterparts shared across all four donors, non-shared clonotypes exhibited diminished generation probabilities.

A split of CD4+ cells into CD45RA+ naive and CD45RA-negative memory subsets was performed. V lost 1 base to trimming and J lost 0 bases; unmatched junction nucleotides: 4. The CDR3 sequence is 17 residues long. Germline-derived CDR1 and CDR2 are SGHRS and YFSETQ. Profiled with immunoSEQ multiplex PCR; TCRdb holds only in-frame clones, not every one. The repertoire holds about 1.1 million clones, with about 84% as singletons. The sample comprised memory CD4+ T cells from PBMCs. Subset meaning: CD45RA-negative fraction. The chain is built from TRBV5-1 and TRBJ2-1; 10 bases align to TRBD2. This clonotype was sampled from a man between 18 and 35 years old in good health. Some clones in this sample may be carry-over from other donors' samples. The CDR3 DNA reads as TGCGCCAGCAGCTTGAGGAGCGGGAGGGTCTCCTACAATGAGCAGTTCTTC. This gives the protein CASSLRSGRVSYNEQFF. Based on the CDR3 plus reference TRBV5-1 and TRBJ2-1, the full variable domain is KAGVTQTPRYLIKTRGQQVTLSCSPISGHRSVSWYQQTPGQGLQFLFEYFSETQRNKGNFPGRFSGRQFSNSRSEMNVSTLELGDSALYLCASSLRSGRVSYNEQFFGPGTRLTVL.